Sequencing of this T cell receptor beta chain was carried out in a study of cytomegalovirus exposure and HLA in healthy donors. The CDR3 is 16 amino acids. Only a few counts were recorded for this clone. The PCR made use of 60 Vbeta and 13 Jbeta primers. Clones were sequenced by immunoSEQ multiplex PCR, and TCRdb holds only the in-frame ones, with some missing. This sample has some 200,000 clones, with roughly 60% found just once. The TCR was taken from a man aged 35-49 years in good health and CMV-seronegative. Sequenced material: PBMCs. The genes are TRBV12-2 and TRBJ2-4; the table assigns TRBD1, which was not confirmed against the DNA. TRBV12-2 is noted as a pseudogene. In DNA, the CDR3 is TGTGCAAGTCGCTTAACGGGGGGACAGGGAAAAAACATTCAGTACTTC. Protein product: CASRLTGGQGKNIQYF.